This TCR beta chain originates from a study of spatial heterogeneity in lung cancer. Study-level background: Tumor-region counts of TCR transcripts tracked strongly with a T cell module score from matched bulk RNA-seq. Study-wide results and limits: Higher tumor mutation counts went along with higher counts of expanded intratumoral alpha and beta TCRs. There was tracking of ubiquitous and regional nonsynonymous mutations by the respective counts of ubiquitous and regional expanded TCRs.

TCRdb used MiXCR to reprocess the 5' RACE reads, holding one entry per CDR3 protein. Of about 100,000 distinct CDR3 sequences listed, 4.4% are singletons. This clonotype was counted many times. Its antigen is unknown. Time point in this sample: sample taken at primary tumor resection. A total of about 73 untreated early-stage non-small cell lung cancer patients served as donors. Extraction of whole RNA from tumor, nontumor lung or frozen PBMC preceded unsorted sequencing. Trimming cost V 1 base and J 5 bases, with 11 bases left between them. Germline V lookup: CDR1 LGHDT, CDR2 YNNKEL (reference sequence). CDR3 length equals 14 residues.

The specimen comprised lung tumor tissue, sampled at surgery. This sequence originates from a male donor with early-stage non-small cell lung cancer. V gene TRBV3-1 combines with J gene TRBJ1-2; no clear D. The chain's CDR3 is CASSQAGRIYGYTF. The CDR3 DNA is TGTGCCAGCAGCCAAGCAGGAAGAATTTATGGCTACACCTTC. The full variable domain, completed using reference TRBV3-1 and TRBJ1-2, is DTAVSQTPKYLVTQMGNDKSIKCEQNLGHDTMYWYKQDSKKFLKIMFSYNNKELIINETVPNRFSPKSPDKAHLNLHINSLELGDSAVYFCASSQAGRIYGYTFGSGTRLTVV.